Listed below are T cell receptor beta chains from one sample, sequenced in a study of immune cell composition in non-small cell lung cancer. The repertoire was sequenced with immunoSEQ multiplex PCR; TCRdb's copy has only in-frame clones and lacks some. Of approximately 7,000 clones detected, under 75% appear once; the ten largest clones hold nearly 4.5%. Material for sequencing was lung tumor tissue. These receptors were collected from a human donor with non-small cell lung cancer. Each CDR3 is given with its conserved first and last residue. Fields, in order: J gene, clone size, CDR3 length, D gene, V gene, CDR3 protein, CDR3 DNA. A D gene is named only where the DNA matches it firmly. Not every row has a clone size; where given, it reads once, few, many or a size class.

TRBJ2-5 | . | 14 | . | TRBV18 | CASSATVARETQYF | TGTGCCAGCTCAGCGACAGTCGCCCGAGAGACCCAGTACTTC
TRBJ1-4 | . | 15 | TRBD1 | TRBV6-1 | CASSSRTGGNEKLFF | TGTGCCAGCAGTTCCCGGACAGGGGGGAATGAAAAACTGTTTTTT
TRBJ1-5 | . | 17 | TRBD1 | TRBV7-2 | CASSLAPLGRGYQPQHF | TGTGCCAGCAGCTTAGCCCCCTTGGGCAGGGGGTATCAGCCCCAGCATTTT
TRBJ2-1 | few | 15 | TRBD1 | TRBV27 | CASSPGQGLYNEQFF | TGTGCCAGCAGTCCGGGACAGGGACTCTACAATGAGCAGTTCTTC
TRBJ1-2 | . | 14 | TRBD1 | TRBV7-6 | CASSPRGQGYGYTF | TGTGCCAGCAGCCCGAGAGGACAGGGGTATGGCTACACCTTC
TRBJ1-1 | . | 15 | . | TRBV9 | CASSVETGHYTEAFF | TGTGCCAGCAGCGTAGAAACGGGACACTACACTGAAGCTTTCTTT
TRBJ2-7 | . | 14 | . | TRBV9 | CASSVAPGQGEQYF | TGTGCCAGCAGCGTAGCTCCAGGCCAGGGCGAGCAGTACTTC
TRBJ2-5 | . | 12 | . | TRBV18 | CASSPSQETQYF | TGTGCCAGCTCACCGAGTCAAGAGACCCAGTACTTC
TRBJ1-2 | once | 14 | . | TRBV7-9 | CASSTSGANYGYTF | TGTGCCAGCAGCACGTCGGGAGCTAACTATGGCTACACCTTC
TRBJ2-2 | . | 15 | TRBD1 | TRBV27 | CASSLFGQGTGELFF | TGTGCCAGCAGTTTATTCGGACAGGGGACCGGGGAGCTGTTTTTT
TRBJ2-2 | few | 16 | TRBD1 | TRBV5-1 | CASSLVGQGRGGELFF | TGCGCCAGCAGCTTGGTCGGACAGGGGAGAGGCGGGGAGCTGTTTTTT
TRBJ2-7 | . | 14 | . | TRBV6-6 | CASSYRDPSYEQYF | TGTGCCAGCAGTTACCGGGATCCCTCCTACGAGCAGTACTTC
TRBJ1-1 | . | 13 | . | TRBV28 | CASSGGGDTEAFF | TGTGCCAGCAGCGGTGGGGGGGACACTGAAGCTTTCTTT
TRBJ1-4 | . | 14 | TRBD1 | TRBV2 | CASRPDRVPEKLFF | TGTGCCAGCAGACCCGACAGGGTACCTGAAAAACTGTTTTTT
TRBJ1-4 | . | 10 | . | TRBV19 | CAKSYEKLFF | TGTGCCAAATCGTATGAAAAACTGTTTTTT
TRBJ2-3 | . | 15 | TRBD1 | TRBV4-2 | CASSQEGQPTDTQYF | TGTGCCAGCAGCCAAGAGGGACAGCCGACGGATACGCAGTATTTT
TRBJ1-6 | . | 15 | . | TRBV6-6 | CASSYPGSYNSPLHF | TGTGCCAGCAGTTACCCAGGGTCCTATAATTCACCCCTCCACTTT
TRBJ1-4 | . | 15 | TRBD1 | TRBV19 | CASSFTGGFNEKLFF | TGTGCCAGTAGTTTTACAGGGGGCTTTAATGAAAAACTGTTTTTT
TRBJ2-7 | few | 13 | . | TRBV10-2 | CATQDSGFYEQYF | TGCGCCACCCAGGACAGTGGTTTTTACGAGCAGTACTTC
TRBJ1-4 | . | 14 | TRBD1 | TRBV5-1 | CASSSGGAGEKLFF | TGCGCCAGCAGCTCAGGGGGCGCGGGGGAAAAACTGTTTTTT
TRBJ2-2 | . | 15 | . | TRBV6-5 | CASSTGLANTGELFF | TGTGCCAGCAGTACGGGACTCGCGAACACCGGGGAGCTGTTTTTT
TRBJ2-7 | . | 11 | . | TRBV2 | CASSPQGEQYF | TGTGCCAGCAGTCCGCAGGGCGAGCAGTACTTC
TRBJ1-2 | . | 15 | TRBD1 | TRBV30 | CAWGQGSSSDYGYTF | TGTGCCTGGGGACAGGGATCCTCTTCTGACTATGGCTACACCTTC
TRBJ2-1 | . | 16 | . | TRBV9 | CASSNVGGYTYNEQFF | TGTGCCAGCAGCAACGTGGGCGGGTATACCTACAATGAGCAGTTCTTC
TRBJ2-7 | . | 13 | . | TRBV10-2 | CASGGRKGYEQYF | TGCGCCAGCGGGGGCAGAAAGGGGTACGAGCAGTACTTC
TRBJ2-1 | few | 15 | TRBD2 | TRBV9 | CASSPGTSYHNEQFF | TGTGCCAGCAGTCCCGGGACTAGCTACCACAATGAGCAGTTCTTC
TRBJ2-1 | . | 15 | . | TRBV5-1 | CASSPKRTSYNEQFF | TGCGCCAGCAGCCCCAAGCGGACCTCCTACAATGAGCAGTTCTTC
TRBJ1-4 | . | 16 | TRBD1 | TRBV11-2 | CASSPRRGAINEKLFF | TGTGCCAGCAGCCCGCGCAGGGGGGCCATTAATGAAAAACTGTTTTTT
TRBJ2-3 | . | 15 | TRBD1 | TRBV9 | CASSNRQGSTDTQYF | TGTGCCAGCAGCAACCGACAGGGAAGCACAGATACGCAGTATTTT
TRBJ2-5 | . | 13 | . | TRBV10-3 | CAISARDTETQYF | TGTGCCATCAGTGCTCGGGACACAGAGACCCAGTACTTC
TRBJ2-3 | . | 15 | TRBD2 | TRBV7-2 | CASSLPTSGWDTQYF | TGTGCCAGCAGCTTGCCGACTAGCGGTTGGGATACGCAGTATTTT
TRBJ2-7 | . | 14 | TRBD1 | TRBV14 | CASSPRDSPYEQYF | TGTGCCAGCAGCCCCCGGGACAGCCCCTACGAGCAGTACTTC
TRBJ1-2 | . | 17 | . | TRBV5-1 | CASSSPLQGIFKMGYTF | TGCGCCAGCAGCTCCCCTTTACAGGGTATCTTCAAAATGGGCTACACCTTC
TRBJ1-5 | . | 15 | . | TRBV19 | CASSIGQISNQPQHF | TGTGCCAGTAGTATAGGGCAGATTAGCAATCAGCCCCAGCATTTT
TRBJ2-7 | . | 12 | TRBD1 | TRBV19 | CASSTDRDEQYF | TGTGCCAGTAGTACGGACAGGGACGAGCAGTACTTC
TRBJ1-1 | . | 15 | TRBD1 | TRBV19 | CASRDLRGLGTEAFF | TGTGCCAGTAGGGACCTCAGGGGGCTTGGCACTGAAGCTTTCTTT
TRBJ2-1 | . | 16 | . | TRBV5-5 | CASSLGVWSSYNEQFF | TGTGCCAGCAGTCTCGGGGTGTGGAGCTCCTACAATGAGCAGTTCTTC
TRBJ1-3 | . | 16 | . | TRBV13 | CASSSVLTGIGNTIYF | TGTGCCAGCAGCTCCGTCCTCACAGGGATTGGAAACACCATATATTTT
TRBJ2-7 | few | 12 | . | TRBV2 | CASRRQGYEQYF | TGTGCCAGCAGACGTCAGGGCTACGAGCAGTACTTC
TRBJ1-2 | once | 14 | . | TRBV5-8 | CASSPDDSLRGYTF | TGTGCCAGCAGCCCAGATGACAGTCTTCGGGGCTACACCTTC
TRBJ1-3 | . | 17 | . | TRBV28 | CASSFSGTYSSGNTIYF | TGTGCCAGCAGTTTTTCCGGGACATACAGCTCTGGAAACACCATATATTTT
TRBJ1-6 | . | 13 | TRBD1 | TRBV5-1 | CASGQGSNSPLHF | TGCGCCAGCGGACAGGGGAGCAATTCACCCCTCCACTTT
TRBJ2-7 | few | 14 | . | TRBV10-1 | CASNEGGTRNEQYF | TGCGCCAGCAACGAGGGGGGGACTCGGAACGAGCAGTACTTC
TRBJ1-4 | . | 14 | . | TRBV28 | CASKSQGSNEKLFF | TGTGCCAGCAAGTCGCAGGGGTCTAATGAAAAACTGTTTTTT
TRBJ1-2 | . | 15 | . | TRBV29-1 | CSVEILFMGRDGYTF | TGCAGCGTTGAGATTCTGTTTATGGGGAGAGATGGCTACACCTTC
TRBJ1-2 | . | 16 | TRBD1 | TRBV19 | CASSIFGQETNYGYTF | TGTGCCAGTAGTATTTTCGGACAGGAGACTAACTATGGCTACACCTTC
TRBJ1-3 | . | 16 | . | TRBV5-1 | CASSLGGSSSGNTIYF | TGCGCCAGCAGCTTGGGGGGCTCCTCCTCTGGAAACACCATATATTTT
TRBJ2-7 | . | 13 | TRBD1 | TRBV28 | CAITGTGSYEQYF | TGTGCCATTACCGGGACAGGCTCCTACGAGCAGTACTTC
TRBJ1-5 | . | 16 | TRBD1 | TRBV19 | CASSIDLSGGGQPQHF | TGTGCCAGTAGTATAGATCTATCAGGGGGCGGACAGCCCCAGCATTTT
TRBJ2-7 | . | 15 | . | TRBV7-6 | CASSLGFGTHYEQYF | TGTGCCAGCAGCTTAGGGTTCGGAACTCACTACGAGCAGTACTTC
TRBJ1-1 | few | 13 | TRBD1 | TRBV5-8 | CASSQGTGGMTFF | TGTGCCAGCAGCCAGGGGACAGGGGGGATGACTTTCTTT
TRBJ2-7 | . | 15 | TRBD1 | TRBV4-1 | CASSQGDRGSYEQYF | TGCGCCAGCAGCCAAGGGGACAGGGGGTCCTACGAGCAGTACTTC
TRBJ1-2 | . | 17 | . | TRBV19 | CASSIDLSTGRLFGYTF | TGTGCCAGTAGTATAGATCTCTCAACAGGACGATTATTCGGCTACACCTTC
TRBJ2-7 | . | 13 | . | TRBV5-1 | CASSLGRNYEQYF | TGCGCCAGCAGCTTGGGGCGGAACTACGAGCAGTACTTC
TRBJ2-5 | . | 15 | TRBD1 | TRBV19 | CASSPGQGGGETQYF | TGTGCCAGTAGTCCCGGACAGGGTGGGGGAGAGACCCAGTACTTC
TRBJ1-4 | . | 15 | . | TRBV19 | CASSIGTSGVEKLFF | TGTGCCAGTAGTATAGGAACCTCAGGTGTTGAAAAACTGTTTTTT
TRBJ1-3 | . | 17 | . | TRBV21-1 | CASSKGQVVFSGNTIYF | TGTGCCAGCAGCAAGGGGCAGGTTGTCTTCTCTGGAAACACCATATATTTT
TRBJ1-4 | . | 13 | TRBD1 | TRBV6-1 | CATYLTGYEKLFF | TGTGCCACCTACCTGACAGGGTATGAAAAACTGTTTTTT
TRBJ1-3 | . | 13 | TRBD1 | TRBV6-5 | CASSTPQGNIIYF | TGTGCCAGCAGTACCCCACAGGGGAACATCATATATTTT